The 27 T cell receptor beta chains below come from one sample, sequenced in a study of blood T cell repertoires in COVID-19. This table comes from immunoSEQ multiplex PCR, and its TCRdb copy is limited to in-frame clones, with some not included. This sample has some 29,000 clones, with approximately 88% found just once. The sequencing sample was made of peripheral blood. The receptors were sampled from a human donor in a cohort sampled during active COVID-19.

This clone showed up just once. This chain connects TRBV7-2 to TRBJ2-7, with TRBD1 identical over 12 bases. The CDR3 has 14 amino acids. J was trimmed by 6 bases and V by 5 bases; bases with no gene match: 5. Per germline, CDR1 SGHTA and CDR2 FQGNSA. Here the CDR3 DNA reads TGTGCCAGCAGCAGGGACAGGGGGCTTGGCGAGCAGTACTTC. This translates into CASSRDRGLGEQYF.

DNA for the CDR3: TGTGCCAGCAGCTTAGGAGGGACTGGAAACACCATATATTTT. Translation: CASSLGGTGNTIYF. The chain couples TRBV7-6 to TRBJ1-3; D is unresolved. Trimming cost V 1 base and J 2 bases, with 6 bases left between them. Per the germline V gene, CDR1 is SGHVS and CDR2 is FNYEAQ. The CDR3 is made up of 14 amino acids.

In this sample, this clone turned up a few times. The CDR3 DNA follows: TGCGCCAGCAGCCAAGGGGCGGGAATGATCTACGAGCAGTACTTC. As protein: CASSQGAGMIYEQYF. This chain links TRBV4-1 with TRBJ2-7; possibly TRBD2 for D (6 bases). Trimming pared 1 base from V and 3 bases from J, leaving 13 bases between. Germline V gene sequence: CDR1 MGHRA, CDR2 YSYEKL. The CDR3 length is 15 residues.

The CDR3 nucleotides read TGTGCCAGCAGCAAAGAAGAGGGGGGCAGGGGGTCCCACGAGCAGTACTTC. Encoded protein: CASSKEEGGRGSHEQYF. The rearrangement uses TRBV21-1 and TRBJ2-7; the table assigns TRBD1, which was not confirmed against the DNA. TRBV21-1 is given as a pseudogene. CDR3 length: 17 residues.

This clone appeared a single time. This chain uses TRBV19 with TRBJ2-3; TRBD1 matches at 9 bases. The V gene end was trimmed by 3 bases and the J gene end by 5 bases; junction bases not matched to a gene: 3. The CDR3 runs to 14 residues. Germline V gene lookup returns CDR1 LNHDA and CDR2 SQIVND (reference sequence). CDR3 DNA: TGTGCCAGTAGTATGGGACAGGGTAGAGATACGCAGTATTTT. Translating gives CASSMGQGRDTQYF. Full variable domain (rest looked up from reference TRBV19 and TRBJ2-3): DGGITQSPKYLFRKEGQNVTLSCEQNLNHDAMYWYRQDPGQGLRLIYYSQIVNDFQKGDIAEGYSVSREKKESFPLTVTSAQKNPTAFYLCASSMGQGRDTQYFGPGTRLTVL.

The chain recombines TRBV24-1 with TRBJ2-3; possible D gene TRBD2, 7 bases. The V end lost 5 bases, the J end lost 0 bases, and 20 bases lay between the germline ends. The CDR3 length is 18 residues. In germline, CDR1 is KGHDR, CDR2 SFDVKD. This CDR3 reads CATSAPRGGGLSTDTQYF. For the CDR3, the DNA is TGTGCCACCAGTGCCCCAAGGGGGGGAGGCCTTAGCACAGATACGCAGTATTTT.

The CDR3 DNA sequence: TGTGCCAGCAGTGCCCGTCAGGGGTCTAACTATGGCTACACCTTC. Translation gives CASSARQGSNYGYTF. The chain joins TRBV2 to TRBJ1-2, with D maybe TRBD1 (6 bases). CDR1 SNHLY and CDR2 FYNNEI come from the germline V gene. CDR3 length: 15 amino acids. The V and J ends lost 4 bases and 0 bases respectively, with 12 bases between them.

The genes are TRBV7-2 and TRBJ1-1; 8 bases align to TRBD1. The CDR3 contains 16 residues. Germline-derived CDR1 and CDR2 are SGHTA and FQGNSA. Trimming cost V 1 base and J 4 bases; bases outside gene matches: 8. The DNA of the CDR3 is TGTGCCAGCAGCTTAGGTCAGGGGGCTTTGGGCACTGAAGCTTTCTTT. Translating it yields CASSLGQGALGTEAFF.

The V gene is TRBV9, the J gene TRBJ2-3; tentative D call: TRBD1 (5 bases). This CDR3 comprises 15 residues. CDR1 is SGDLS, CDR2 YYNGEE, per germline. V lost 4 bases to trimming and J lost 1 base, with 13 bases between them. CDR3 sequence: CASSRARDGTDTQYF. The DNA for the CDR3 is TGTGCCAGCAGCCGGGCCAGGGATGGCACAGATACGCAGTATTTT.

V gene TRBV29-1 combines with J gene TRBJ1-1; possibly TRBD1 for D (5 bases). The CDR3 totals 14 residues. Germline loops: CDR1 SQVTM, CDR2 ANQGSEA. Trimming removed 7 bases at V and 2 bases at J, with 17 bases between. The CDR3 sequence: CSGTRTIYNTEAFF. The DNA of the CDR3 is TGCAGCGGGACTAGGACAATTTATAACACTGAAGCTTTCTTT.

J is TRBJ2-3 and V is TRBV4-3; D possibly corresponds to TRBD2 (6 bases). Germline V CDR1 and CDR2: LGHNA, YSLEER. Trimming left V 4 bases short and J 1 base short, with 15 bases between. This CDR3 contains 16 residues. The CDR3 nucleotides are TGCGCCAGCAGCCCCGGGGGAGCGTACCGCACAGATACGCAGTATTTT. Its protein is CASSPGGAYRTDTQYF.

The chain links TRBV19 to TRBJ2-1; D might be TRBD1 (6 bases). This CDR3 contains 13 residues. Deletions cut 5 bases from V and 8 bases from J, with 13 bases between. CDR1 is LNHDA, CDR2 SQIVND, per germline (reference sequence). The CDR3 DNA reads as TGTGCCAGTAGTTTGGCAGAGGGGGATGAGCAGTTCTTC. Protein sequence: CASSLAEGDEQFF.

V usage is TRBV12-5 and J usage is TRBJ2-3; D might be TRBD1 (6 bases). V lost 4 bases and J lost 6, with 17 bases in between. The CDR3 is 15 residues long. Per germline, CDR1 LGHNT and CDR2 FRNRAP. The CDR3 bases are TGTGCTAGTGGTTCAGGCAGGGGTTGGTTGGATACGCAGTATTTT. Translated, it gives CASGSGRGWLDTQYF.

The rearrangement joins TRBV15 to TRBJ2-3; tentative D call: TRBD1 (5 bases). Per the germline V gene, CDR1 is LNHNV and CDR2 is YYDKDF (reference sequence). V lost 0 bases, J lost 6 bases, and 7 bases lay in between. The CDR3 totals 13 residues. The CDR3 sequence is CATSRDKGDTQYF. Here the CDR3 DNA reads TGTGCCACCAGCAGAGATAAGGGGGATACGCAGTATTTT.

This clone was detected once. J is TRBJ1-3 and V is TRBV12-2. TRBV12-2 is a documented pseudogene. The CDR3 runs to 17 residues. The CDR3 DNA sequence: TGTGCAAGTCGCGTAAGCACCCCTTTTGCGGTTTGGAAGCACCATATATTT. It translates to CASRVSTPFAVWKHHIF.

The V call is TRBV7-3, the J call TRBJ2-3; D perhaps matches TRBD1 (6 bases). The CDR3 consists of 17 residues. V was shortened by 0 bases and J by 2 bases, with 15 bases between the two germline ends. Germline CDR1 reads SGHTA; CDR2 reads FQGTGA. Written as DNA, the CDR3 is TGTGCCAGCAGCTTAACGGCAGGGGTCCCCAACACAGATACGCAGTATTTT. Its translation: CASSLTAGVPNTDTQYF.

The rearrangement joins TRBV3-1 (or the pseudogene TRBV3-2) to TRBJ2-7; 8 nucleotides align to TRBD1. The CDR3 covers 17 residues. Germline CDR1 and CDR2: LGHDT and YNNKEL (reference sequence). V was pared by 4 bases and J by 2 bases, with 13 bases of the junction left unmatched. The CDR3 sequence is CASSRSTGGVVTYEQYF. The DNA of the CDR3 is TGTGCCAGCAGCCGTTCCACAGGGGGTGTAGTGACCTACGAGCAGTACTTC.

The genes are TRBV6-6 and TRBJ2-1; possible D gene TRBD2, 6 bases. Germline loops: CDR1 MNHNY, CDR2 SVGAGI (reference sequence). CDR3 length equals 11 residues. The ends were cut back, 4 bases at V and 10 bases at J, with 8 bases in the middle. The CDR3 loop is CASSSAGEQFF. The CDR3 nucleotides read TGTGCCAGCAGTTCCGCGGGGGAGCAGTTCTTC.

The chain couples TRBV5-1 to TRBJ2-5; tentative D call: TRBD2 (7 bases). The length of the CDR3 is 14 residues. Germline CDR1 and CDR2: SGHRS and YFSETQ. Trimming left V 4 bases short and J 4 bases short, with 14 bases between. CDR3 loop: CASSTVAGAETQYF. Here the CDR3 DNA reads TGCGCCAGCAGCACAGTGGCGGGGGCAGAGACCCAGTACTTC.

The chain is built from TRBV5-1 and TRBJ1-1; 9 nucleotides match TRBD1. Germline values: CDR1 SGHRS, CDR2 YFSETQ. This CDR3 contains 15 residues. Trimming removed 0 bases from V and 5 bases from J; junction bases left unmatched: 5. The CDR3 DNA is TGCGCCAGCAGCTTGGCCGGGACAGGGTGGACTGAAGCTTTCTTT. It codes for CASSLAGTGWTEAFF.

CDR3 nucleotide sequence: TGTGCCAGCAGCAGGAGATCGGACTACAATGAGCAGTTCTTC. Protein product: CASSRRSDYNEQFF. This chain links TRBV6-2 or TRBV6-3 with TRBJ2-1; no definite D call. V lost 6 bases and J lost 3, with 12 bases in between. Germline V lookup: CDR1 MNHEY, CDR2 SVGEGT. The length of the CDR3 is 14 residues.

V and J are TRBV18 and TRBJ1-1, with D unclear. Trimming shortened V by 2 bases and J by 1 base, and 8 bases separated the two germline ends. The CDR3 has 14 amino acids. Germline V gene lookup returns CDR1 KGHSH and CDR2 LQKENI. CDR3: CASSPGQENTEAFF. Here the CDR3 DNA reads TGTGCCAGCTCACCAGGGCAGGAGAACACTGAAGCTTTCTTT.

The V and J genes are TRBV10-1 and TRBJ1-2, with D unresolved. Germline V lookup: CDR1 WNHNN, CDR2 SYGVQD (reference sequence). There are 13 residues in the CDR3. Trimming shortened V by 0 bases and J by 3 bases, and 5 bases separated the two germline ends. CDR3 in amino acids: CASSESLYYGYTF. The CDR3 DNA follows: TGCGCCAGCAGTGAGTCACTGTACTATGGCTACACCTTC.

The chain uses TRBV6-5 and TRBJ1-3; possible D gene TRBD1, 6 bases. CDR3 length: 15 amino acids. V lost 6 bases and J 2 bases, leaving 14 bases between the germline ends. From germline, CDR1 is MNHEY and CDR2 SVGAGI. The CDR3, as DNA: TGTGCCAGCAGCCCCCCAGGGGTAACTGGAAACACCATATATTTT. Protein sequence: CASSPPGVTGNTIYF.

The CDR3 reads CASSFLAGGTDTQYF. The CDR3 DNA is TGTGCCAGCAGCTTCTTAGCGGGGGGCACAGATACGCAGTATTTT. The chain is built from TRBV7-2 and TRBJ2-3; 9 nucleotides line up with TRBD2. CDR1 and CDR2 (germline): SGHTA, FQGNSA. CDR3 length equals 15 residues. Trimming at V came to 3 bases and at J to 1 base, leaving 2 bases not matched to a gene.

The genes are TRBV24-1 and TRBJ2-5; 16 nucleotides match TRBD2. There are 16 residues in the CDR3. The V gene end was trimmed by 5 bases and the J gene end by 5 bases; junction bases not matched to a gene: 4. Germline assignment: CDR1 KGHDR and CDR2 SFDVKD. Written as DNA, the CDR3 is TGTGCCACCAGTGCCGGGACTAGCGGGAGGGGGGAGACCCAGTACTTC. This encodes CATSAGTSGRGETQYF.

The chain combines TRBV7-8 with TRBJ1-3, with D unclear. With 1 base removed from V and 2 bases from J, the gap between germline ends came to 6 bases. This CDR3 comprises 14 residues. The germline V gene encodes CDR1 SGHVS and CDR2 FQNEAQ. As DNA, the CDR3 is TGTGCCAGCAGCTTAGGCGGCGCTGGAAACACCATATATTTT. This encodes CASSLGGAGNTIYF.